The 5 T cell receptor beta chains listed next were all sequenced from one sample in a study of tumor-infiltrating lymphocytes in primary liver carcinoma. From approximately 500 ng total RNA, TCR beta cDNA was generated with a primer in the constant region. Slightly modified ARM-PCR served as the procedure for the TCR beta libraries. These libraries came from three rounds of nested multiplex PCR. The first two PCR rounds, around 10 cycles each, used TRBV1-TRBV30 forward primers and a C-beta reverse primer. TCRdb re-called the multiplex PCR reads with MiXCR, one entry per CDR3 protein. The sample includes about 130,000 distinct CDR3 sequences, 64% of them seen just once. From unsorted bulk tissue weighing about 20-32 mg, DNA and RNA were co-extracted. Input material: liver tumor tissue from sampling region 3. The subset denotes: tumor region T3, left-lateral pole. These receptors were obtained from a woman aged 60-75 years with primary liver carcinoma and hepatitis B virus infection.

A remark on this clonotype: The conserved phenylalanine or tryptophan is not found at the CDR3 terminus, so this likely reflects a read error. The chain employs TRBV28 and TRBJ2-5; maybe TRBD1 (5 bases). V was trimmed by 5 bases and J by 5 bases, leaving 12 bases between them. Germline V gene lookup returns CDR1 MDHEN and CDR2 SYDVKM. The CDR3 has 13 amino acids. CDR3: CASSAWTLETQYY. CDR3 DNA sequence: TGTGCCAGCAGTGCGTGGACACTTGAGACCCAGTACTAC.

The chain uses TRBV29-1 and TRBJ1-5; TRBD1 is a possible D gene (6 bases). The V gene's germline CDR1 is SQVTM and CDR2 ANQGSEA. V shed 8 bases and J shed 6 bases, with 17 bases lying between them. The CDR3 sequence is 13 residues long. The CDR3 DNA sequence: TGCAGCTTAATAACAGGGTGCGGTCAGCCCCAGCATTTT. It translates to CSLITGCGQPQHF.

The gene calls are TRBV12-3 or TRBV12-4 and TRBJ2-7; 7 bases agree with TRBD1. This CDR3 contains 13 residues. The CDR3 is CVRSSSGDRGQYF. The CDR3 DNA sequence: TGTGTTAGAAGTTCGTCAGGGGACAGAGGGCAGTACTTC.

Points on this clonotype: At one of its ends the junction is not consistent with the germline gene, which may arise from a read error. The genes are TRBV29-1 and TRBJ2-6, with 10 bases identical to TRBD1. The CDR3 covers 16 residues. The germline V gene has CDR1 SQVTM and CDR2 ANQGSEA. Written as DNA, the CDR3 is TGCAGCGTCCGGGGACAGGGGAGCCCTGGGGCCAGCGTCCTGACTTTC. It codes for CSVRGQGSPGASVLTF.

In this sample, this clonotype turned up a few times. The chain has TRBV5-1 and TRBJ2-7; 12 nucleotides align to TRBD2. Germline CDR1 reads SGHRS; CDR2 reads YFSETQ. The CDR3 extends over 14 amino acids. After removal of 3 bases from V and 9 bases from J, the junction contained 7 bases not matched to a gene. The CDR3 here is CASSWTSGTPGQYF. The DNA of the CDR3 is TGCGCCAGCAGCTGGACTAGCGGGACCCCCGGGCAGTACTTC.